The text below deals with one TCR beta chain. Its antigen is not known. The data stem from a study of T cells in localized non-small cell lung cancer. Here immunoSEQ multiplex PCR was the method, and the copy in TCRdb shows in-frame clones only, minus some. The sample has tens of thousands of clones, roughly 90% seen once. Study-wide results and limits: Exceeding tumor, uninvolved adjacent lung had the highest T cell clonality.

This CDR3 is 14 amino acids long. V was trimmed by 4 bases and J by 0 bases, leaving 7 bases between them. Germline CDR1 is MNHNS and CDR2 is SASEGT. This material consisted of peripheral blood mononuclear cells, taken before any cancer treatment. The TCR comes from a male donor at least 60 years old with stage II lung adenocarcinoma. The chain combines TRBV6-1 with TRBJ2-1, with D uncertain. The CDR3 sequence is CASSGVSSYNEQFF. The CDR3 DNA sequence: TGTGCCAGCAGTGGGGTGAGCTCCTACAATGAGCAGTTCTTC.